Below, 16 T cell receptor beta chains from the same sample are listed, as sequenced in a study of CD8 T cells in Susac syndrome. Random hexamers served to reverse transcribe roughly 0.5 to 1 ug RNA. TCRdb reanalysed the immunoSEQ multiplex PCR reads using MiXCR and keeps one entry per CDR3 protein. The sample holds approximately 140,000 distinct CDR3 sequences, over 85% seen once. Sequences were obtained from CD8+ T cells from PBMCs. All receptors derive from a human donor in good health.

The chain is built from TRBV4-2 and TRBJ2-5, with TRBD1 matching over 10 bases. The junction had 1 base not matched to a gene; V was cut back by 2 bases and J by 1 base. Germline-derived CDR1 and CDR2 are LGHNA and YNFKEQ. The CDR3 covers 15 residues. CDR3 sequence (DNA): TGTGCCAGCAGCCAAAGGACAGGGGGCCAAGAGACCCAGTACTTC. Translating it yields CASSQRTGGQETQYF.

The gene calls are TRBV9 and TRBJ2-7; D gene ambiguous. V was shortened by 0 bases and J by 1 base, with 8 bases between the two germline ends. Germline loops: CDR1 SGDLS, CDR2 YYNGEE. The CDR3 consists of 14 residues. The CDR3 nucleotides are TGTGCCAGCAGCGTAGGGGGTGAGTCCTACGAGCAGTACTTC. As protein: CASSVGGESYEQYF.

The V gene is TRBV27, the J gene TRBJ2-1; D is perhaps TRBD1 or TRBD2 (5 bases each). The CDR3 totals 12 residues. Germline V CDR1 and CDR2: MNHEY, SMNVEV (reference sequence). V was cut by 8 bases and J by 6 bases, with 11 bases left in between. CDR3 loop: CASLSGGNEQFF. In nucleotides, the CDR3 is TGTGCCAGCCTTTCTGGGGGCAATGAGCAGTTCTTC.

The rearrangement links TRBV29-1 to TRBJ2-7, with a weak D call TRBD2 (6 bases). The CDR3 has 14 amino acids. With 6 bases removed from V and 0 bases from J, the gap between germline ends came to 15 bases. The germline CDR1 and CDR2 sequences are SQVTM and ANQGSEA. CDR3 bases: TGCAGCGTGGGAGGACTGGGGACCTCCTACGAGCAGTACTTC. This sequence encodes CSVGGLGTSYEQYF.

The chain couples TRBV1 to TRBJ2-7; TRBD2, the D gene given by the table, was not confirmed from the DNA. TRBV1 is noted as a pseudogene. The CDR3 is 14 residues long. CDR3 region: CTSSQADYSYEQYF. Here the CDR3 DNA reads TGCACCAGCAGCCAAGCGGACTACTCCTACGAGCAGTACTTC.

This clonotype appeared a single time. CDR3 bases: TGTGCCAGCAGCTTAGGCAGGGTGTGGACCTTC. It yields the protein CASSLGRVWTF. This sequence joins TRBV7-9 and TRBJ1-2; the D gene is possibly TRBD1 (5 bases). Trimming removed 1 base from V and 14 bases from J, with 11 bases in between. The CDR3 runs 11 residues. Germline V gives CDR1 SEHNR, CDR2 FQNEAQ (reference sequence).

This chain uses TRBV19 with TRBJ1-1, with 11 bases fitting TRBD1. The J segment lost 7 bases and the V segment lost 6 bases, leaving 4 bases of the junction unmatched. CDR1 LNHDA and CDR2 SQIVND come from the germline V gene (reference sequence). This CDR3 comprises 13 residues. The CDR3 region has the DNA TGTGCCAGTAGCTGGACAGGGGGCATTGAAGCTTTCTTT. This gives the protein CASSWTGGIEAFF.

The V gene is TRBV15, the J gene TRBJ2-7; TRBD2 matches 14 bases. The ends lost 1 base at V and 7 bases at J; junction bases unmatched: 6. This CDR3 comprises 16 residues. Germline V gene sequence: CDR1 LNHNV, CDR2 YYDKDF (reference sequence). CDR3 residues: CATSRARTSGRREQYF. CDR3 DNA sequence: TGTGCCACCAGCAGAGCCCGGACTAGCGGGAGGCGGGAGCAGTACTTC.

This chain joins TRBV27 and TRBJ2-2; possibly TRBD1 for D (5 bases). Germline V CDR1 and CDR2: MNHEY, SMNVEV (reference sequence). This CDR3 has 16 residues. V lost 3 bases, J lost 3 bases, and 14 bases lay in between. This CDR3 reads CASSFLSQGYTGELFF. The CDR3 nucleotides read TGTGCCAGCAGTTTTTTATCCCAGGGCTACACCGGGGAGCTGTTTTTT.

This sequence joins TRBV20-1 and TRBJ1-1, with D perhaps TRBD1 (6 bases). V was shortened by 0 bases and J by 6 bases, with 20 bases between the two germline ends. Per germline, CDR1 DFQATT and CDR2 SNEGSKA (reference sequence). The CDR3 spans 16 residues. CDR3 nucleotides: TGCAGTGCTAGAGACGCGGAGGGGGGAGAGTGGGCTGAAGCTTTCTTT. Amino acid sequence: CSARDAEGGEWAEAFF.

The rearrangement joins TRBV5-1 to TRBJ2-1, with D possibly TRBD1 on 6 matching bases. Germline CDR1 reads SGHRS; CDR2 reads YFSETQ. Trimming removed 0 bases at V and 6 bases at J, with 10 bases between. The CDR3 extends over 14 amino acids. The CDR3 nucleotides read TGCGCCAGCAGCTTGGAGACAGGAACCAATGAGCAGTTCTTC. The encoded protein is CASSLETGTNEQFF.

The chain combines TRBV7-3 with TRBJ2-3; unclear D gene. Trimming shortened V by 5 bases and J by 2 bases, and 8 bases separated the two germline ends. Per the germline V gene, CDR1 is SGHTA and CDR2 is FQGTGA. CDR3 length: 13 residues. CDR3 DNA sequence: TGTGCCAGCAGCGACACACACACAGATACGCAGTATTTT. Protein: CASSDTHTDTQYF. Drawing the rest from reference TRBV7-3 and TRBJ2-3, the complete variable domain is GAGVSQTPSNKVTEKGKYVELRCDPISGHTALYWYRQSLGQGPEFLIYFQGTGAADDSGLPNDRFFAVRPEGSVSTLKIQRTERGDSAVYLCASSDTHTDTQYFGPGTRLTVL.

The rearrangement uses TRBV29-1 and TRBJ1-1, with 8 bases matching TRBD1. CDR3 size: 13 residues. The junction had 6 bases not matched to a gene; V was cut back by 6 bases and J by 3 bases. Germline V gene lookup returns CDR1 SQVTM and CDR2 ANQGSEA. The CDR3 spells CSVEDRVHTEAFF. Written as DNA, the CDR3 is TGCAGCGTGGAGGACAGGGTACACACTGAAGCTTTCTTT.

The chain is built from TRBV12-3 or TRBV12-4 and TRBJ2-7; possibly TRBD2 for D (5 bases). The CDR3 covers 15 residues. Between the trimmed V and J ends, which lost 4 bases and 5 bases, there was a span of 18 bases. DNA for the CDR3: TGTGCCAGCAGTTCCACCCCTAGGGAGTTCCACGAGCAGTACTTC. Residues: CASSSTPREFHEQYF.

This clonotype has just one count. V and J are TRBV30 and TRBJ1-2; possibly TRBD1 for D (5 bases). The CDR3 is 12 amino acids. V lost 2 bases, J lost 8 bases, and 12 bases lay in between. Germline V gene lookup returns CDR1 GTSNPN and CDR2 SVGIG (reference sequence). CDR3 sequence (DNA): TGTGCCTGGAGTATTGGGGGTCTAGGCTACACCTTC. Translation: CAWSIGGLGYTF.

In DNA, the CDR3 is TGTGCCAGCAGTTTAGGACAGGGGTATGAGCAGTTCTTC. Encoded protein: CASSLGQGYEQFF. This rearrangement joins TRBV27 to TRBJ2-1; 9 positions match TRBD1. Germline V gives CDR1 MNHEY, CDR2 SMNVEV (reference sequence). The V segment lost 2 bases and the J segment 8 bases; nucleotides outside the gene matches: 1. The CDR3 is 13 residues long.